This T cell receptor beta chain appears in the sequencing data of a study of blood T cells in healthy people across ages. In regard to this clonotype: Its specificity is unknown.

Germline V gene data show CDR1 as SGHDN and CDR2 as FVKESK. The CDR3 consists of 13 residues. With 2 bases removed from V and 8 bases from J, the gap between germline ends came to 11 bases. Combining a sample-barcoded 5' primer with a J-beta primer mix, a second PCR ran for roughly 6 to 11 cycles. TCRdb called the 5' RACE reads again in MiXCR, with one record for every CDR3 protein. This table has around 870,000 distinct CDR3 sequences, 25% to 30% appearing once. All donors came from Russia, were Caucasian and healthy, and spanned ages roughly 6 to 100. Study observations and caveats: Aged donors had fewer naive CD4+ cells and lower diversity than long-lived donors.

This TCR was recovered from a woman older than 75 in good health. Material: blood. The chain uses TRBV14 and TRBJ2-3; TRBD2 is a possible D gene (5 bases). In DNA form, the CDR3 reads TGTGCCAGCAGCCAATGGACGAGGGCTACGCAGTATTTT. This gives the protein CASSQWTRATQYF.